The table lists the clone carrying this TCR beta chain with a few counts. Antigen unknown. TCRdb analysed the 5' RACE reads with MiXCR anew, one entry per CDR3 protein. This sample carries around 1.7 million distinct CDR3 sequences, under 35% of them seen once, and the ten largest clones take about 0.3%. The data stem from a study of identical twins. General study results and limits: Excess low generation probability was seen in twin-shared out-of-frame alpha sequences.

This clonotype was sampled from a newborn girl in good health. The sequenced sample was cord blood.

This chain's CDR3 is CASSLSPGQPDQPQHF. In DNA, the CDR3 is TGCGCCAGCAGCTTGTCTCCGGGACAGCCTGATCAGCCCCAGCATTTT. The chain is built from TRBV5-1 and TRBJ1-5, with 7 bases matching TRBD1. The J segment lost 5 bases and the V segment lost 1 base, leaving 9 bases of the junction unmatched. CDR3 length equals 16 residues. Germline-derived CDR1 and CDR2 are SGHRS and YFSETQ.